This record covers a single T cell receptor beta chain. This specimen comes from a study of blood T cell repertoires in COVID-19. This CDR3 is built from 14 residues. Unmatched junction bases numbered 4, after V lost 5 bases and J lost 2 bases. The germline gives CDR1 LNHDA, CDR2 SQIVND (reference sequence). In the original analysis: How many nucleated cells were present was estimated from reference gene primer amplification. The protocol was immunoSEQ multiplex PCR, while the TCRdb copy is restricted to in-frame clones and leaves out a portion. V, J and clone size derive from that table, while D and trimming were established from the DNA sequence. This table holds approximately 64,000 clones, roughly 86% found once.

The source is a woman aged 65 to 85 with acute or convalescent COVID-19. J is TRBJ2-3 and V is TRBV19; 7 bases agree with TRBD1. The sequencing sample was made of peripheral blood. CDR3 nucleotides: TGTGCCAGTAGTTCGGGACAGTTCACAGATACGCAGTATTTT. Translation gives CASSSGQFTDTQYF.